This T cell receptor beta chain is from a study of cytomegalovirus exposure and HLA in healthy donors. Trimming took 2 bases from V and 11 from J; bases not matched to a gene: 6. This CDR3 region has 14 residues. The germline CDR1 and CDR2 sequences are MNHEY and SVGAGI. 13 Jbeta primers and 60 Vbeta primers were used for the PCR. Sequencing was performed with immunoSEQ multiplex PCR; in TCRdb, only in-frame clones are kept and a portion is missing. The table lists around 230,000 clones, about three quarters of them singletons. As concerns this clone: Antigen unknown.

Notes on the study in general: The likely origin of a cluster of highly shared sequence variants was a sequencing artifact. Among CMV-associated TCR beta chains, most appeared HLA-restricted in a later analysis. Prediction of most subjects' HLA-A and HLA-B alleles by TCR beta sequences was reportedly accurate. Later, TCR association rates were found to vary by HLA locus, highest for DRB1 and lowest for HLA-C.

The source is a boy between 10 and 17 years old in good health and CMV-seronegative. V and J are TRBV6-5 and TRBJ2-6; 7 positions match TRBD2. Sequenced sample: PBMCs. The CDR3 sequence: CASSYRRGRDVLTF. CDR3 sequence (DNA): TGTGCCAGCAGTTACCGTCGGGGGAGGGACGTCCTGACTTTC.